This TCR beta chain was recovered during a study of response to subunit inactivated influenza vaccine. Study observations and caveats: The authors offered the suggestion that each seasonal influenza vaccination recruits few new T cells.

Turning to this clonotype: Its antigen is undetermined.

Each CDR3 protein is one row after TCRdb ran MiXCR on the RT-PCR reads. The table includes under 200,000 distinct CDR3 sequences, under 13% detected once. Trimming removed 5 bases from V and 0 bases from J, with 17 bases in between. CDR1 and CDR2 (germline): SGHTA, FQGNSA. The CDR3 is made up of 16 amino acids. Source: non-naive T cells sorted from PBMCs, taken roughly 6 weeks after vaccination. The genes are TRBV7-2 and TRBJ2-7; D assignment may be TRBD1 or TRBD2 (5 bases each). The TCR comes from a man aged 50-60 years who received an inactivated influenza vaccine. The CDR3 sequence: CASSRTFGTASYEQYF. The CDR3 DNA reads as TGTGCCAGCAGCCGAACGTTCGGGACGGCCTCCTACGAGCAGTACTTC.